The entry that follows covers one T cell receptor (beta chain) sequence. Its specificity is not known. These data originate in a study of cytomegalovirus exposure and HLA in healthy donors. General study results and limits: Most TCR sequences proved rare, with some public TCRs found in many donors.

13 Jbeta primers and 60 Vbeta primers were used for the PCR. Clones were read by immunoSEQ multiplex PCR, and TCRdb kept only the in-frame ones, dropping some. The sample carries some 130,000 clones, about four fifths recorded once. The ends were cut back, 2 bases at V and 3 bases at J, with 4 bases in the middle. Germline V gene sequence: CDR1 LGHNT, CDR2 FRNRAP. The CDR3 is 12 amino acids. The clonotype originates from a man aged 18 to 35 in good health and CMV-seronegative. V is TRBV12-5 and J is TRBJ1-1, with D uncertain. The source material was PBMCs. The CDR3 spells CASGLSHTEAFF. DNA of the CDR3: TGTGCTAGTGGTTTGTCTCACACTGAAGCTTTCTTT. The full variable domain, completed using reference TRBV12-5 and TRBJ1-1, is DARVTQTPRHKVTEMGQEVTMRCQPILGHNTVFWYRQTMMQGLELLAYFRNRAPLDDSGMPKDRFSAEMPDATLATLKIQPSEPRDSAVYFCASGLSHTEAFFGQGTRLTVV.